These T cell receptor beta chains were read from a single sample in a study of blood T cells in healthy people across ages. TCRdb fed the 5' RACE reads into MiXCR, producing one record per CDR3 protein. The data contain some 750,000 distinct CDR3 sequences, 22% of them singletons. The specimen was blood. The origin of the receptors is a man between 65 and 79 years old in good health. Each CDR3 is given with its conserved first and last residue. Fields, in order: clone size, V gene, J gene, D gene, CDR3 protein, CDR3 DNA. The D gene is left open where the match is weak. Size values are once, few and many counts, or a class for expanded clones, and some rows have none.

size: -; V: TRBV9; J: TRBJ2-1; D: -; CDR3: CASSGDPRASYNEQFF; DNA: TGTGCCAGCAGCGGAGACCCAAGGGCCTCCTACAATGAGCAGTTCTTC
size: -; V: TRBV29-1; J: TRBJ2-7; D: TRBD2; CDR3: CSVLGLAGAPEQYF; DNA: TGCAGCGTTCTAGGACTAGCGGGGGCCCCCGAGCAGTACTTC
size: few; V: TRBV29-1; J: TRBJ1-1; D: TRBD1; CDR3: CSVVLQGARTEAFF; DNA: TGCAGCGTTGTCTTGCAGGGGGCGAGGACTGAAGCTTTCTTT
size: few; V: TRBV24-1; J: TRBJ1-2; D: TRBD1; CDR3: CATSGGQHYGYTF; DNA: TGTGCCACCAGTGGGGGACAGCACTATGGCTACACCTTC
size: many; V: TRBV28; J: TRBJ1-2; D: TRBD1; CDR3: CASTPTGDGDYTF; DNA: TGTGCCAGCACTCCAACAGGGGATGGTGACTACACCTTC
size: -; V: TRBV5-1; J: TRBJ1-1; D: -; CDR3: CASSSGRGMNTEAFF; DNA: TGCGCCAGCAGCTCGGGGAGGGGGATGAACACTGAAGCTTTCTTT
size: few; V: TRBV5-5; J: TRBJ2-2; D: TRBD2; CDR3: CASSLRGGFTGELFF; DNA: TGTGCCAGCAGCTTGCGGGGGGGCTTCACCGGGGAGCTGTTTTTT
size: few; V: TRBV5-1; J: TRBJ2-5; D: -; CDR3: CASTEGRETQYF; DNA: TGCGCCAGCACCGAGGGGAGAGAGACCCAGTACTTC
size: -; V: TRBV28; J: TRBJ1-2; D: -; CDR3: CASTGANYGYTF; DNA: TGTGCCAGCACAGGAGCTAACTATGGCTACACCTTC
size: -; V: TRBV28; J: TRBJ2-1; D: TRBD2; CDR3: CASSWEGSYNEQFF; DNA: TGTGCCAGCTCGTGGGAGGGCTCCTACAATGAGCAGTTCTTC
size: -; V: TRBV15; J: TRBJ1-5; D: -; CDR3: CATSRGQTGQPQHF; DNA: TGTGCCACCAGCAGAGGACAGACAGGTCAGCCCCAGCATTTT
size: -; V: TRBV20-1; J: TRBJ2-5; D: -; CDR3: CSASGTAGGQETQYF; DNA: TGCAGTGCTAGTGGGACTGCCGGAGGGCAAGAGACCCAGTACTTC
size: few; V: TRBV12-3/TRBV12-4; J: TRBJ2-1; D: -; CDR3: CASSRTEWGAYNEQFF; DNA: TGTGCCAGCAGTCGGACGGAGTGGGGGGCTTACAATGAGCAGTTCTTC
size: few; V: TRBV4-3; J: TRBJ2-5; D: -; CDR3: CASSQELEETQYF; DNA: TGCGCCAGCAGCCAAGAACTAGAGGAGACCCAGTACTTC
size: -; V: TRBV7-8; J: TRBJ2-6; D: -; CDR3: CASSSVSRGGSGANVLTF; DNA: TGTGCCAGCAGCTCTGTATCCAGGGGGGGCTCTGGGGCCAACGTCCTGACTTTC
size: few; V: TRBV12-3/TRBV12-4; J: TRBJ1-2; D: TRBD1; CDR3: CASSLVGQGKGYTF; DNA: TGTGCCAGCAGTTTAGTGGGACAGGGAAAAGGCTACACCTTC
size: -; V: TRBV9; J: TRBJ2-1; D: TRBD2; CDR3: CASSPRLAPPGDEQFF; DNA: TGTGCCAGCAGCCCACGACTAGCGCCCCCCGGGGATGAGCAGTTCTTC
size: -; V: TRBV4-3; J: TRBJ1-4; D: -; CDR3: CASSQEPLSGSAEKLFF; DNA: TGCGCCAGCAGCCAAGAACCACTGTCAGGTTCTGCGGAAAAACTGTTTTTT
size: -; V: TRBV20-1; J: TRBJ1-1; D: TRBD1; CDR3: CGVPGQGLSTEAFF; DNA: TGCGGGGTACCGGGACAGGGATTGAGCACTGAAGCTTTCTTT
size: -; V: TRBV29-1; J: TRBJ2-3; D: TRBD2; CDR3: CSVGGGYYTDAQYF; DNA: TGCAGCGTGGGGGGGGGATATTACACAGATGCGCAGTATTTT